One sample yielded the 31 T cell receptor beta chains listed below, sequenced in a study of T cell responses to AZD1222 COVID-19 vaccine. Here immunoSEQ multiplex PCR was the method, and the copy in TCRdb shows in-frame clones only, minus some. The sample carries 140,000 or so clones, around nine tenths recorded once. Sequencing used peripheral blood, obtained on day 0 of AZD1222 vaccination. The receptors were gathered from an adult in good health.

The V gene is TRBV12-3 or TRBV12-4, the J gene TRBJ1-3; D is undetermined. The CDR3 extends over 11 amino acids. The V and J ends lost 7 bases and 4 bases respectively, with 5 bases between them. This chain's CDR3 is CASIDGNTIYF. CDR3 nucleotides: TGTGCCAGCATTGACGGAAACACCATATATTTT.

The chain couples TRBV7-3 to TRBJ2-2, with D perhaps matching TRBD1 (5 bases). CDR3 length equals 13 residues. CDR1 is SGHTA, CDR2 FQGTGA, per germline. Trimming took off 2 bases at V and 7 bases at J, with 8 bases between the two ends. CDR3 in DNA: TGTGCCAGCAGCTTACCAGGGAACGGGGAGCTGTTTTTT. This sequence encodes CASSLPGNGELFF.

The J gene is TRBJ2-5, the V gene TRBV25-1; D is uncertain. Germline V gene data show CDR1 as MGHDK and CDR2 as SYGVNS. The V end was cut by 2 bases, the J end by 3 bases, with 16 bases between. CDR3 size: 16 residues. Here the CDR3 DNA reads TGTGCCAGCAGTGAAGCGCGTCGGCAGAACAAAGAGACCCAGTACTTC. This sequence encodes CASSEARRQNKETQYF.

V usage is TRBV6-5 and J usage is TRBJ2-7; 11 nucleotides align to TRBD1. Per germline, CDR1 MNHEY and CDR2 SVGAGI. The CDR3 covers 14 residues. Unmatched junction bases numbered 7, after V lost 8 bases and J lost 4 bases. CDR3 amino acids: CASGPGQGDYEQYF. CDR3 DNA: TGTGCCAGCGGTCCGGGACAGGGGGATTACGAGCAGTACTTC.

The chain employs TRBV7-2 and TRBJ2-2, with D perhaps TRBD2 (5 bases). CDR3 length equals 16 residues. V lost 2 bases and J lost 5, with 15 bases in between. Germline values: CDR1 SGHTA, CDR2 FQGNSA. CDR3 coding DNA: TGTGCCAGCAGCTTACAGTGGGCGGGTTTGACCGGGGAGCTGTTTTTT. The encoded protein is CASSLQWAGLTGELFF.

This rearrangement joins TRBV4-2 to TRBJ2-3, with TRBD2 as a possible D gene (5 bases). The CDR3 covers 13 residues. Germline V CDR1 and CDR2: LGHNA, YNFKEQ. V lost 9 bases, J lost 4 bases, and 14 bases lay in between. CDR3 protein: CASSGKVPDTQYF. The CDR3 bases are TGTGCCAGTTCGGGGAAGGTCCCAGATACGCAGTATTTT.

The chain's CDR3 is CASSQASGFGEAFF. CDR3 coding DNA: TGCGCCAGCAGCCAAGCCTCGGGGTTCGGTGAAGCTTTCTTT. The chain has TRBV4-1 and TRBJ1-1; no clear D gene. From germline, CDR1 is MGHRA and CDR2 YSYEKL. Trimming took 1 base from V and 7 from J, leaving 13 bases between them. The CDR3 is 14 residues long.

The CDR3 DNA follows: TGCGCCAGCAGCCAAGGCCTCCGGGACAGGGGGCCCTATGAAGCTTTCTTT. This encodes CASSQGLRDRGPYEAFF. The chain couples TRBV4-1 to TRBJ1-1; TRBD1 matches at 12 bases. CDR1 is MGHRA and CDR2 is YSYEKL in the germline V gene. This CDR3 contains 17 residues. The trim removed 1 base at V and 7 bases at J, leaving 10 bases unmatched.

The rearrangement uses TRBV7-8 and TRBJ1-4; D remains ambiguous. Germline V gives CDR1 SGHVS, CDR2 FQNEAQ. The CDR3 sequence is 12 residues long. V lost 5 bases, J lost 7 bases, and 8 bases lay in between. CDR3 sequence: CASSPQGEKLFF. The CDR3 nucleotides read TGTGCCAGCAGCCCCCAAGGTGAAAAACTGTTTTTT. Full variable domain (outside the CDR3, taken from reference TRBV7-8 and TRBJ1-4): GAGVSQSPRYKVAKRGQDVALRCDPISGHVSLFWYQQALGQGPEFLTYFQNEAQLDKSGLPSDRFFAERPEGSVSTLKIQRTQQEDSAVYLCASSPQGEKLFFGSGTQLSVL.

The chain uses TRBV7-9 and TRBJ2-4; TRBD1 agrees at 8 bases. From germline, CDR1 is SEHNR and CDR2 FQNEAQ (reference sequence). This CDR3 has 17 residues. V lost 1 base, J lost 0 bases, and 5 bases stayed unmatched. Here the CDR3 reads CASSLDAGGAAKNIQYF. The CDR3 nucleotides read TGTGCCAGCAGCTTAGACGCAGGGGGCGCAGCCAAAAACATTCAGTACTTC.

The gene calls are TRBV19 and TRBJ2-3, with no clear D. The V end lost 3 bases, the J end lost 6 bases, and 7 bases lay between the germline ends. From germline, CDR1 is LNHDA and CDR2 SQIVND (reference sequence). The CDR3 is 12 amino acids. The CDR3 sequence is CASSISGDTQYF. In nucleotides, the CDR3 is TGTGCCAGTAGTATTTCCGGGGATACGCAGTATTTT.

The rearrangement links TRBV7-9 to TRBJ1-3, with a tentative D call TRBD1 (6 bases). The germline V gene has CDR1 SEHNR and CDR2 FQNEAQ (reference sequence). The CDR3 has 16 residues. Trimming removed 4 bases from V and 0 bases from J, with 13 bases in between. This CDR3 reads CASSSVGHYSGNTIYF. CDR3 nucleotides: TGTGCCAGCAGCTCAGTGGGACACTACTCTGGAAACACCATATATTTT.

The gene calls are TRBV5-1 and TRBJ1-1; no reliable D call. The CDR3 sequence is 14 residues long. Germline assignment: CDR1 SGHRS and CDR2 YFSETQ. V lost 2 bases and J 2 bases, leaving 10 bases between the germline ends. This CDR3 is CASSFGDRNTEAFF. CDR3 sequence (DNA): TGCGCCAGCAGCTTTGGGGATAGAAACACTGAAGCTTTCTTT.

The chain uses TRBV19 and TRBJ2-1; TRBD2 matches 11 bases. The ends lost 5 bases at V and 7 bases at J; junction bases unmatched: 7. CDR1 and CDR2 from the germline V gene are LNHDA and SQIVND (reference sequence). This CDR3 has 15 residues. DNA of the CDR3: TGTGCCAGTAGTCTCGGACTAGCGGGTGAAAATGAGCAGTTCTTC. It encodes CASSLGLAGENEQFF. Together with reference TRBV19 and TRBJ2-1, the CDR3 gives the full variable domain: DGGITQSPKYLFRKEGQNVTLSCEQNLNHDAMYWYRQDPGQGLRLIYYSQIVNDFQKGDIAEGYSVSREKKESFPLTVTSAQKNPTAFYLCASSLGLAGENEQFFGPGTRLTVL.

This chain connects TRBV3-1 (or the pseudogene TRBV3-2) to TRBJ2-7; possibly TRBD1 or TRBD2 for D (5 bases each). Per the germline V gene, CDR1 is LGHDT and CDR2 is YNNKEL (reference sequence). V lost 1 base and J lost 5, with 12 bases in between. CDR3 length: 14 residues. The CDR3 region is CASSQGYRGHEQYF. The DNA of the CDR3 is TGTGCCAGCAGCCAAGGCTACCGGGGCCACGAGCAGTACTTC.

This clone showed up just once. V gene TRBV9 combines with J gene TRBJ2-7; D is perhaps TRBD2 (6 bases). This CDR3 comprises 14 residues. Germline assignment: CDR1 SGDLS and CDR2 YYNGEE. V was clipped by 6 bases and J by 2 bases, with 15 bases between them. CDR3 DNA: TGTGCCAGCACCCGTGGGGGGAGCCCCTACGAGCAGTACTTC. The encoded protein is CASTRGGSPYEQYF. Combining the CDR3 with reference TRBV9 and TRBJ2-7 gives the whole variable domain DSGVTQTPKHLITATGQRVTLRCSPRSGDLSVYWYQQSLDQGLQFLIQYYNGEERAKGNILERFSAQQFPDLHSELNLSSLELGDSALYFCASTRGGSPYEQYFGPGTRLTVT.

This chain uses TRBV5-1 with TRBJ1-4; 9 bases fit TRBD1. This CDR3 has 15 residues. From germline, CDR1 is SGHRS and CDR2 YFSETQ. V dropped 4 bases and J dropped 5; count of bases not matched to a gene: 6. DNA for the CDR3: TGCGCCAGCAGCGTGGACAGGGGAATCAATGAAAAACTGTTTTTT. Translated, it gives CASSVDRGINEKLFF.

In its sample, this clone was seen once. This CDR3 is also generated by other DNA sequences in the sample. The chain is built from TRBV19 and TRBJ1-2, with 9 bases that match TRBD1. The CDR3 contains 13 residues. Trimming cost V 3 bases and J 5 bases; bases outside gene matches: 1. Germline lookup yields CDR1 LNHDA and CDR2 SQIVND (reference sequence). The CDR3 sequence is CASSIGQGYGYTF. CDR3 nucleotide sequence: TGTGCCAGTAGTATCGGACAGGGGTATGGCTACACCTTC.

CDR3 DNA sequence: TGTGCCACCAGCAGAGTGACCGAACTTCTAGGGTTGGGCTACACCTTC. Translated: CATSRVTELLGLGYTF. V and J are TRBV15 and TRBJ1-2; D uncertain. CDR1 is LNHNV and CDR2 is YYDKDF in the germline V gene (reference sequence). The ends were cut back, 1 base at V and 8 bases at J, with 20 bases in the middle. This CDR3 is 16 amino acids long.

The gene calls are TRBV28 and TRBJ2-6; no firm D call. V lost 3 bases, J lost 0 bases, and 6 bases lay in between. The CDR3 has 15 residues. The germline V gene has CDR1 MDHEN and CDR2 SYDVKM. The DNA for the CDR3 is TGTGCCAGCAGTTTGGAAAGCTCTGGGGCCAACGTCCTGACTTTC. Translated: CASSLESSGANVLTF.

This clone came up once. The chain carries TRBV30 and TRBJ1-6; tentative D call: TRBD1 (6 bases). CDR3 length: 15 amino acids. V lost 2 bases, J lost 3 bases, and 11 bases lay in between. The germline V gene has CDR1 GTSNPN and CDR2 SVGIG (reference sequence). CDR3 region: CAWSRDTSYNSPLHF. CDR3 in DNA: TGTGCCTGGAGTCGGGACACCAGCTATAATTCACCCCTCCACTTT. The whole variable domain, filled in from reference TRBV30 and TRBJ1-6, reads SQTIHQWPATLVQPVGSPLSLECTVEGTSNPNLYWYRQAAGRGLQLLFYSVGIGQISSEVPQNLSASRPQDRQFILSSKKLLLSDSGFYLCAWSRDTSYNSPLHFGNGTRLTVT.

The chain carries TRBV9 and TRBJ2-2, with 8 nucleotides matching TRBD2. Unmatched junction bases numbered 4, after V lost 0 bases and J lost 3 bases. The CDR3 has 16 residues. The V gene's germline CDR1 is SGDLS and CDR2 YYNGEE. The CDR3 protein is CASSVVVLADTGELFF. CDR3 nucleotide sequence: TGTGCCAGCAGCGTAGTGGTACTAGCGGACACCGGGGAGCTGTTTTTT.

This clone was observed a single time. The chain links TRBV19 to TRBJ2-3; 11 bases fit TRBD2. The CDR3 covers 18 residues. V was pared by 3 bases and J by 4 bases, with 12 bases of the junction left unmatched. Germline loops: CDR1 LNHDA, CDR2 SQIVND (reference sequence). The CDR3 DNA follows: TGTGCCAGTAGTATCGGGGTACTAGCGGGAGAATCGGCAGATACGCAGTATTTT. Its protein is CASSIGVLAGESADTQYF.

The chain is built from TRBV6-5 and TRBJ1-2; D is unclear. Germline-derived CDR1 and CDR2 are MNHEY and SVGAGI. V was cut by 6 bases and J by 7 bases, with 21 bases left in between. This CDR3 comprises 15 residues. CDR3 nucleotide sequence: TGTGCCAGCAGAGCCCCCCAAGCTCTTAAGGGTGGCTACACCTTC. Its translation: CASRAPQALKGGYTF.

The chain uses TRBV27 and TRBJ2-7, with TRBD1 identical over 7 bases. V was pared by 1 base and J by 2 bases, with 5 bases of the junction left unmatched. The CDR3 contains 15 residues. CDR1 is MNHEY, CDR2 SMNVEV, per germline (reference sequence). As DNA, the CDR3 is TGTGCCAGCAGTTTATGGAAGGGACAGACCTACGAGCAGTACTTC. It is translated as CASSLWKGQTYEQYF.

The chain employs TRBV4-2 and TRBJ1-6, with no clear D. CDR1 and CDR2 from the germline V gene are LGHNA and YNFKEQ. Between the trimmed V and J ends, which lost 3 bases and 7 bases, there was a span of 7 bases. This CDR3 has 13 residues. CDR3 amino acids: CASSQVLNSPLHF. The CDR3 DNA reads TGTGCCAGCAGCCAGGTTCTAAATTCACCCCTCCACTTT.

The chain employs TRBV6-5 and TRBJ2-7; the match to TRBD1 covers 7 bases. The V gene's germline CDR1 is MNHEY and CDR2 SVGAGI. The CDR3 covers 14 residues. J gave up 2 bases and V 0 bases, and 1 base lay outside the gene matches. CDR3 sequence reads: CASSYSTGTYEQYF. Written as DNA, the CDR3 is TGTGCCAGCAGTTACTCGACAGGGACCTACGAGCAGTACTTC.

This chain links TRBV5-1 with TRBJ1-1; 8 positions match TRBD1. This CDR3 spans 16 amino acids. CDR1 and CDR2 from the germline V gene are SGHRS and YFSETQ. V dropped 4 bases and J dropped 5; count of bases not matched to a gene: 13. The CDR3 here is CASSPPTTGARTEAFF. DNA for the CDR3: TGCGCCAGCAGCCCACCCACGACAGGGGCCCGGACTGAAGCTTTCTTT.

The gene calls are TRBV6-5 and TRBJ1-6, with D possibly matching TRBD1 (5 bases). The CDR3 loop spans 10 amino acids. The ends were cut back, 8 bases at V and 14 bases at J, with 10 bases in the middle. Germline values: CDR1 MNHEY, CDR2 SVGAGI. In nucleotides, the CDR3 is TGTGCCAGCGGGGGGATGGCCCTCCACTTT. Its translation is CASGGMALHF.

This rearrangement joins TRBV24-1 to TRBJ1-3, with a tentative D call TRBD1 (6 bases). Germline CDR1 KGHDR, CDR2 SFDVKD. The CDR3 is made up of 19 amino acids. V dropped 0 bases and J dropped 2 bases, with 19 bases sitting between them. CDR3 nucleotides: TGTGCCACCAGTGATTTGTTAGGCGGGGGCAGGCGGACTGGAAACACCATATATTTT. Amino acids: CATSDLLGGGRRTGNTIYF.

This chain uses TRBV9 with TRBJ2-7; 9 bases are a match to TRBD2. Germline CDR1 and CDR2: SGDLS and YYNGEE. With V trimmed by 3 bases and J by 4 bases, 5 bases remained unmatched. This CDR3 has 14 residues. For the CDR3, the DNA is TGTGCCAGCAGCGGGCGGGGGGGCCGATACGAGCAGTACTTC. It translates to CASSGRGGRYEQYF.